The entry below gives a single T cell receptor beta chain sequence along with its context. The entry originates in a study of blood T cell repertoires in COVID-19. Study background: The United States, Italy and Spain supplied acute and convalescent COVID-19 samples. The analysed material was cDNA or gDNA that came from T cells, B-cell-depleted T cells, or PBMCs.

Per the original methods: Amplification from reference gene primers served as the basis for estimated nucleated cell counts. Only in-frame clones appear in the TCRdb table, and some are missing; sequencing was by immunoSEQ multiplex PCR. V and J calls and clone size are copied from that table; D and trimming were computed from the DNA. The profile shows 210,000 or so clones, around 85% of them singletons. The CDR3 sequence is 14 residues long. The germline gives CDR1 GTSNPN, CDR2 SVGIG (reference sequence). Trimming pared 2 bases from V and 4 bases from J, leaving 14 bases between. The chain has TRBV30 and TRBJ1-2; D is unresolved. Sequencing was performed on peripheral blood. The sequence came from a woman aged 45-65 years with acute or convalescent COVID-19. CDR3 DNA: TGTGCCTGGAGTCCCCATGAGGGTCGCTATGGCTACACCTTC. Amino acid sequence: CAWSPHEGRYGYTF.